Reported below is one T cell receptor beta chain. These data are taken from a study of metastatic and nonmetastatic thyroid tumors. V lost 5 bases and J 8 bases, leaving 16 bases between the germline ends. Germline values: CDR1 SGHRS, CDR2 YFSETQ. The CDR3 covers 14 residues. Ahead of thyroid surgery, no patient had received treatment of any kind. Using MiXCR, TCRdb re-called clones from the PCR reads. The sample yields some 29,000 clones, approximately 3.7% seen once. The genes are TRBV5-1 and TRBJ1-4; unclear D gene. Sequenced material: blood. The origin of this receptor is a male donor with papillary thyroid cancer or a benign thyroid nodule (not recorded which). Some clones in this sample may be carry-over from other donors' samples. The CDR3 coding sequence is TGCGCCAGCAGGTTCGGGCCCAGATCGGAAAAACTGTTTTTT. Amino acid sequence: CASRFGPRSEKLFF.